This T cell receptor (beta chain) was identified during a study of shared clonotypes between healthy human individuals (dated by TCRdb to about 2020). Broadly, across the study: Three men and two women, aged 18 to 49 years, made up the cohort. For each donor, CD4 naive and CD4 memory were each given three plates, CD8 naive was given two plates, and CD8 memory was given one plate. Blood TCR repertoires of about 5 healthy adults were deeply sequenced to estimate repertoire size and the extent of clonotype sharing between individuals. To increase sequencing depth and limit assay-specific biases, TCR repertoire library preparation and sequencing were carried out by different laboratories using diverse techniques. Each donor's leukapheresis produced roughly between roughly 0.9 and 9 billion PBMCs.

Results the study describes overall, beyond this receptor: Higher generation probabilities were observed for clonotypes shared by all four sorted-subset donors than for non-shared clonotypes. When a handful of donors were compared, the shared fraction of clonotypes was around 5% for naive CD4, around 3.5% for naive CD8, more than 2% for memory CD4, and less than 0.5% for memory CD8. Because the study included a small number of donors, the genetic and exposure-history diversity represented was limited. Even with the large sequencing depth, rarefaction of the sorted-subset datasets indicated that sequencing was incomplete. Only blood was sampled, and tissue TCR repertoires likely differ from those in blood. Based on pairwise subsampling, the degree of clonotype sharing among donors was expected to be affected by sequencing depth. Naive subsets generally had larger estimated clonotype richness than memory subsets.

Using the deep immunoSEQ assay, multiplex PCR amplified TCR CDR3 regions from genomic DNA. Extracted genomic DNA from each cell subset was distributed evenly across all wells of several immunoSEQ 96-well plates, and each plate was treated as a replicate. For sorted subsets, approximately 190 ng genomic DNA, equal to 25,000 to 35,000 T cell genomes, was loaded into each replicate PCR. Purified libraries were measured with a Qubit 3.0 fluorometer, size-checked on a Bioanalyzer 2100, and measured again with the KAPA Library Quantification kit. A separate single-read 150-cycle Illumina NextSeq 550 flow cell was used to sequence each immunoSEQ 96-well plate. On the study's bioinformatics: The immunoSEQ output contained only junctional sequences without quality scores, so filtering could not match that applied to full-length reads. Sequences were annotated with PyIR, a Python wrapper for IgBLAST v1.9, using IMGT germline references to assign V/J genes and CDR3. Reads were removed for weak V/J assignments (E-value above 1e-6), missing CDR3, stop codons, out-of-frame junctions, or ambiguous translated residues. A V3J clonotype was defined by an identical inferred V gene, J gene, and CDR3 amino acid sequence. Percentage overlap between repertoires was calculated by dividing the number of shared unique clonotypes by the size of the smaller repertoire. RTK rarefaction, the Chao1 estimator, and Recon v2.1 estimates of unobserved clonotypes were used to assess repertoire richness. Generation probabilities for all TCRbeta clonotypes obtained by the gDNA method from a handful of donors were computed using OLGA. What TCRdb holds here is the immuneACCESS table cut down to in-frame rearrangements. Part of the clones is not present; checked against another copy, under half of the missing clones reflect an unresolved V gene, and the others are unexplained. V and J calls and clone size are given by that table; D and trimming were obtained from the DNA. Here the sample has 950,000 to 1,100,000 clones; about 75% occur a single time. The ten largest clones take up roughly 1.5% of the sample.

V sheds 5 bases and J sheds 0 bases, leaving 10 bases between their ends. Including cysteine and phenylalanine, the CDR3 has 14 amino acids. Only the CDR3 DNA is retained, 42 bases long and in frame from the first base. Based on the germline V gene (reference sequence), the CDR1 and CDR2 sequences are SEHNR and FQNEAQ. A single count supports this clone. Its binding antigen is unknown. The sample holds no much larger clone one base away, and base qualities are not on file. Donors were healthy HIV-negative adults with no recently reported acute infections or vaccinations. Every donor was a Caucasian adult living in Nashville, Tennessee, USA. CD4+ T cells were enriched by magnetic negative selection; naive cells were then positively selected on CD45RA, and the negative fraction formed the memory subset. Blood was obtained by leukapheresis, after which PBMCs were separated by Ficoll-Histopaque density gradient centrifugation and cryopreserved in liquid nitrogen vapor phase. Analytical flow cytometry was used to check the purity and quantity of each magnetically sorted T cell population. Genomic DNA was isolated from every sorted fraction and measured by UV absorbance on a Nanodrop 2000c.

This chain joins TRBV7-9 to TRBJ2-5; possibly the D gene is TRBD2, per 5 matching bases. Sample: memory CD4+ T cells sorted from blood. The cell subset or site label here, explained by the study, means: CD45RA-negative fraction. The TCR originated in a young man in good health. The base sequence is TGTGCCAGCAGCCAACTACTAGACCAAGAGACCCAGTACTTC. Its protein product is CASSQLLDQETQYF.